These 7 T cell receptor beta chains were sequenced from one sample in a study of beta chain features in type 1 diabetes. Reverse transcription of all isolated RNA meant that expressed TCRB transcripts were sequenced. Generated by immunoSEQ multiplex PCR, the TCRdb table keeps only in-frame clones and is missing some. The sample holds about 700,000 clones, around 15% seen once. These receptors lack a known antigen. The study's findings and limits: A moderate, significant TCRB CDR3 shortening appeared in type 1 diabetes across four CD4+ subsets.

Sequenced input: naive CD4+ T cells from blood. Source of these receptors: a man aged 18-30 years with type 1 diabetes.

The DNA for the CDR3 is TGTGCCAGCAGTTTTGGGACAGCGAACCAAGAGACCCAGTACTTC. Translation gives CASSFGTANQETQYF. The rearrangement links TRBV28 to TRBJ2-5; 7 positions agree with TRBD1. J lost 0 bases, V lost 3 bases, and 4 bases had no gene match. This CDR3 is built from 15 residues. Germline CDR1 reads MDHEN; CDR2 reads SYDVKM.

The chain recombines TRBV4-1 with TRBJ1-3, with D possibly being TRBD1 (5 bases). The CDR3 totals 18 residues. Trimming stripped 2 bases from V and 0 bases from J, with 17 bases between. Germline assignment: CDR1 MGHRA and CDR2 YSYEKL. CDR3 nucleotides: TGCGCCAGCAGCCAATACAGGACACGAGTCCGCTCTGGAAACACCATATATTTT. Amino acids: CASSQYRTRVRSGNTIYF.

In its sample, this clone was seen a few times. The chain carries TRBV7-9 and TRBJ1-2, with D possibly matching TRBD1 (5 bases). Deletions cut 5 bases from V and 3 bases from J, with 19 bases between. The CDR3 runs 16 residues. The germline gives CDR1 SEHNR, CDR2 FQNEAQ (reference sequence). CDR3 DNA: TGTGCCAGCAGCCCCGCCGCGGGGCTCAGGGACTATGGCTACACCTTC. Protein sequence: CASSPAAGLRDYGYTF. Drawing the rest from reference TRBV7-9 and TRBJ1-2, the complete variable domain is DTGVSQNPRHKITKRGQNVTFRCDPISEHNRLYWYRQTLGQGPEFLTYFQNEAQLEKSRLLSDRFSAERPKGSFSTLEIQRTEQGDSAMYLCASSPAAGLRDYGYTFGSGTRLTVV.

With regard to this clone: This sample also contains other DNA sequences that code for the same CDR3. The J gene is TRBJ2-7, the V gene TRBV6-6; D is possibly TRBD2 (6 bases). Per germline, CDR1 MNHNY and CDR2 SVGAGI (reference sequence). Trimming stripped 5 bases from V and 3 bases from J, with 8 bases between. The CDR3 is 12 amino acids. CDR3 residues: CASSPGGYEQYF. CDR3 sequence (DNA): TGTGCCAGCAGTCCCGGGGGCTACGAGCAGTACTTC.

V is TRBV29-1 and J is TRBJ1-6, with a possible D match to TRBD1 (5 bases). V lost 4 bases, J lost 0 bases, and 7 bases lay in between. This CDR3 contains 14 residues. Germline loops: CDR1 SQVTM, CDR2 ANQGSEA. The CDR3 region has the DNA TGCAGCGTTGGGGGGAGCTCCTATAATTCACCCCTCCACTTT. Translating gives CSVGGSSYNSPLHF.

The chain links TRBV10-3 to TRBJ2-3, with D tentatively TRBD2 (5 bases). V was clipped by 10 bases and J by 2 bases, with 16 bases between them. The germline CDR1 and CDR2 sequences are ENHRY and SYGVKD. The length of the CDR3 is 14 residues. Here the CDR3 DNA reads TGTGCCAGCAGCCCCGGACTTATCACAGATACGCAGTATTTT. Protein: CASSPGLITDTQYF.

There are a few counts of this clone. CDR3 DNA: TGCGCCAGCAGCTTGAATCCCGGAGCCACTGAAGCTTTCTTT. Amino acids: CASSLNPGATEAFF. V and J are TRBV5-1 and TRBJ1-1; no reliable D call. The V end was cut by 1 base, the J end by 4 bases, with 11 bases between. Germline assignment: CDR1 SGHRS and CDR2 YFSETQ. The CDR3 extends over 14 amino acids.